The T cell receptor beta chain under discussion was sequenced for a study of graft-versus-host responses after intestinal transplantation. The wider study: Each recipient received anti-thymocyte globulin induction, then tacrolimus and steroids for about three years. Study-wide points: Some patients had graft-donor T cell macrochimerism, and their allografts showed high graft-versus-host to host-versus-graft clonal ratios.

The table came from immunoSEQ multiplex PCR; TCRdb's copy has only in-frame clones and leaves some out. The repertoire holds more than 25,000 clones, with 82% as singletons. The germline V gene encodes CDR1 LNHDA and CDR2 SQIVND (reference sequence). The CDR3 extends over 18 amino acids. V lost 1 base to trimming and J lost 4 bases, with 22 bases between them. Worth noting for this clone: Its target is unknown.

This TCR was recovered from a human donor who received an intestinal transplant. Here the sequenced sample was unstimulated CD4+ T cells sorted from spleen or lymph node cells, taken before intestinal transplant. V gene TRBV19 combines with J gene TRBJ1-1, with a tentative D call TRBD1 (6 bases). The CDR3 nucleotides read TGTGCCAGTAGTATAGGGGTAGGGGGGACCCCGGGCGGCACTGAAGCTTTCTTT. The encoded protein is CASSIGVGGTPGGTEAFF.